Described below is a single T cell receptor beta chain sequence and its context. Living in about two dozen US areas, the participants were between roughly 18 and 95 years of age. The data were taken from a study of blood T cell repertoires in COVID-19. Only in-frame clones appear in the TCRdb table, and some are missing; sequencing was by immunoSEQ multiplex PCR. The sample lists around 230,000 clones, 86% occurring once. V trimming: 2 bases; J trimming: 2 bases; junction bases outside the gene matches: 7. CDR3 length: 16 residues. Per germline, CDR1 MNHNS and CDR2 SASEGT. The sequence came from a woman in her thirties or forties with acute COVID-19. Sequenced: PBMCs or T cells enriched from blood (not recorded which). This chain links TRBV6-1 with TRBJ1-2; 8 nucleotides line up with TRBD1. The DNA for the CDR3 is TGTGCCAGCAGTGAATGGAGCAGGGGGCGGAACTATGGCTACACCTTC. It specifies CASSEWSRGRNYGYTF.